This TCR beta chain was found in a study of blood T cell repertoires in COVID-19. Background on the study: The cDNA or gDNA used as material had been derived from T cells, B-cell-depleted T cells, or PBMCs.

The V gene lost 5 bases and the J gene lost 3 bases, with 9 bases spanning the gap. The germline V gene encodes CDR1 SGHDT and CDR2 YYEEEE. The CDR3 runs to 14 residues. Here immunoSEQ multiplex PCR was the method, and the copy in TCRdb shows in-frame clones only, minus some. This table has about 270,000 clones, about nine tenths appearing once. V and J are TRBV5-6 and TRBJ1-6; D gene unclear. Sequencing was done on a sample of PBMCs or T cells enriched from blood (not recorded which). The receptor's source is a woman aged 40 to 50 with acute COVID-19. The CDR3 sequence is CASREGFYNSPLHF. CDR3 coding DNA: TGTGCCAGCAGGGAGGGTTTCTATAATTCACCCCTCCACTTT.